These 6 T cell receptor beta chains were all obtained from the same sample, sequenced in a study of early stage breast cancer tumors (dated by TCRdb to 2016 to 2017). Library method: the immunoSEQ multiplex PCR assay. The immuneACCESS repertoire file appears here via TCRdb, limited to in-frame rearrangements. These files lack a portion of the clones; in checked studies, under half of the deficit traces to unresolved V genes, and the cause of the others is not known. The sample has roughly 40,000 clones on record, over 60% of them singletons. Around 6.7% of the sample comes from the top ten. Specimen: blood. These receptors were collected from a person aged 45-60 years with breast cancer.

V usage is TRBV5-1 and J usage is TRBJ2-7; 10 bases match TRBD2. The V and J ends lost 5 bases and 2 bases, in that order; junction bases with no gene match: 1. This CDR3 has 13 residues. Per germline, CDR1 SGHRS and CDR2 YFSETQ. CDR3 protein: CASRGLAAYEQYF. CDR3 in DNA: TGCGCCAGCAGAGGACTAGCGGCCTACGAGCAGTACTTC.

The CDR3 region is CASREGASGSYNEQFF. The CDR3 DNA is TGTGCCAGCAGGGAGGGGGCTAGCGGGAGTTACAATGAGCAGTTCTTC. The chain couples TRBV6-6 to TRBJ2-1; 10 positions match TRBD2. With 6 bases clipped from V and 4 bases from J, the junction kept 9 bases outside the gene matches. The CDR3 consists of 16 residues. Per the germline V gene, CDR1 is MNHNY and CDR2 is SVGAGI (reference sequence).

The V and J genes are TRBV9 and TRBJ1-2; tentative D call: TRBD1 (6 bases). Germline assignment: CDR1 SGDLS and CDR2 YYNGEE. V was cut by 0 bases and J by 6 bases, with 9 bases left in between. The CDR3 covers 13 residues. The CDR3 is CASSVGGGDGYTF. Here the CDR3 DNA reads TGTGCCAGCAGCGTAGGAGGGGGGGATGGCTACACCTTC.

This chain links TRBV7-8 with TRBJ2-3, with D uncertain. This CDR3 has 13 residues. Per germline, CDR1 SGHVS and CDR2 FQNEAQ. Trimming cost V 6 bases and J 0 bases, with 7 bases left between them. The CDR3 sequence: CASSLPSTDTQYF. The CDR3 region has the DNA TGTGCCAGCAGTTTACCTAGCACAGATACGCAGTATTTT.

This clone was counted a few times. V is TRBV11-2 and J is TRBJ2-1; 10 positions agree with TRBD2. Looked up from germline, CDR1 is SGHAT and CDR2 is FQNNGV. The CDR3 sequence is 16 residues long. Germline trimming cut 5 bases from V and 9 bases from J; bases unmatched to any gene: 13. The CDR3 loop reads CASSPLSGRGIGEQFF. The CDR3 coding sequence is TGTGCCAGCAGCCCATTGAGCGGGAGGGGGATAGGTGAGCAGTTCTTC.

This clone was counted between two and nine times. The CDR3 DNA follows: TGTGCCAGCAGCCGCCGGGACTCGACTAGCTATGGCTACACCTTC. Encoded protein: CASSRRDSTSYGYTF. This chain uses TRBV7-8 with TRBJ1-2; perhaps TRBD1 as D (5 bases). Germline-derived CDR1 and CDR2 are SGHVS and FQNEAQ. The CDR3 has 15 residues. Trimming removed 5 bases at V and 4 bases at J, with 17 bases between. The entire variable domain, with the rest obtained from reference TRBV7-8 and TRBJ1-2, is as follows: GAGVSQSPRYKVAKRGQDVALRCDPISGHVSLFWYQQALGQGPEFLTYFQNEAQLDKSGLPSDRFFAERPEGSVSTLKIQRTQQEDSAVYLCASSRRDSTSYGYTFGSGTRLTVV.